Below are 25 T cell receptor beta chains sequenced from a single sample in a study of cytomegalovirus exposure and HLA in healthy donors. PCR involved 60 Vbeta and 13 Jbeta primers. Only in-frame clones appear in the TCRdb table, and some are missing; sequencing was by immunoSEQ multiplex PCR. The sample carries 200,000 or so clones, 82% recorded once. Sequenced sample: PBMCs. The receptors derive from a woman in her fifties or sixties in good health and CMV-seropositive.

V is TRBV5-4 and J is TRBJ2-7; perhaps TRBD1 as D (5 bases). Germline V gene data show CDR1 as SGHNT and CDR2 as YYREEE (reference sequence). Trimming removed 2 bases at V and 1 base at J, with 7 bases between. The CDR3 length is 13 residues. CDR3 nucleotides: TGTGCCAGCAGCTTCTCAGGGTCCTACGAGCAGTACTTC. Amino acids: CASSFSGSYEQYF.

The chain employs TRBV2 and TRBJ1-6, with 7 bases that match TRBD1. Germline CDR1 SNHLY, CDR2 FYNNEI. The CDR3 runs to 15 residues. After removal of 3 bases from V and 7 bases from J, the junction contained 6 bases not matched to a gene. In DNA, the CDR3 is TGTGCCAGCAGTGACCGAACAGGGGTCAATTCACCCCTCCACTTT. This translates into CASSDRTGVNSPLHF.

The V and J genes are TRBV30 and TRBJ1-1; 7 bases agree with TRBD1. The J segment lost 1 base and the V segment lost 0 bases, leaving 5 bases of the junction unmatched. The germline CDR1 and CDR2 sequences are GTSNPN and SVGIG (reference sequence). The CDR3 is made up of 15 amino acids. DNA of the CDR3: TGTGCCTGGAGTGTATCCGGGACAGAGAACACTGAAGCTTTCTTT. This translates into CAWSVSGTENTEAFF.

The chain links TRBV5-1 to TRBJ1-2; D is possibly TRBD1 (5 bases). The V gene lost 5 bases and the J gene lost 5 bases, with 13 bases spanning the gap. This CDR3 comprises 13 residues. CDR1 and CDR2 from the germline V gene are SGHRS and YFSETQ. The CDR3 loop reads CASSFDRVYGYTF. CDR3 nucleotides: TGCGCCAGCAGTTTCGACAGAGTATATGGCTACACCTTC.

The chain carries TRBV28 and TRBJ2-3; 8 bases align to TRBD2. The germline gives CDR1 MDHEN, CDR2 SYDVKM. Trimming took 7 bases from V and 4 from J; bases not matched to a gene: 7. The CDR3 contains 14 residues. The CDR3 is CASTPAGDPDTQYF. The CDR3 DNA reads TGTGCCAGCACTCCAGCGGGAGATCCAGATACGCAGTATTTT.

V and J are TRBV11-2 and TRBJ1-2; D perhaps matches TRBD1 (6 bases). Per germline, CDR1 SGHAT and CDR2 FQNNGV. There are 13 residues in the CDR3. V shed 3 bases and J shed 5 bases, with 10 bases lying between them. DNA of the CDR3: TGTGCCAGCAGCTTCTCACAGGGATATGGCTACACCTTC. It translates to CASSFSQGYGYTF.

The chain has TRBV5-6 and TRBJ2-3; maybe TRBD1 (6 bases). The CDR3 covers 14 residues. CDR1 is SGHDT, CDR2 YYEEEE, per germline. V shed 3 bases and J shed 6 bases, with 14 bases lying between them. The CDR3 sequence: CASSSGQTADTQYF. CDR3 nucleotide sequence: TGTGCCAGCAGCTCTGGACAGACAGCGGATACGCAGTATTTT.

CDR3 in amino acids: CASSAEGRWSSNQPQHF. The CDR3, as DNA: TGTGCCAGTAGTGCGGAGGGCCGATGGAGCAGCAATCAGCCCCAGCATTTT. The rearrangement links TRBV19 to TRBJ1-5, with no clear D. V dropped 5 bases and J dropped 1 base, with 18 bases sitting between them. This CDR3 spans 17 amino acids. Germline V lookup: CDR1 LNHDA, CDR2 SQIVND (reference sequence).

This clone was recorded only once. Other DNA sequences within the sample encode an identical CDR3. This sequence joins TRBV5-1 and TRBJ1-5; 11 bases agree with TRBD1. The CDR3 extends over 14 amino acids. Germline V lookup: CDR1 SGHRS, CDR2 YFSETQ. V trimming: 4 bases; J trimming: 6 bases; junction bases outside the gene matches: 3. CDR3 residues: CASSTGQGGQPQHF. The CDR3 DNA is TGCGCCAGCAGCACGGGACAGGGGGGTCAGCCCCAGCATTTT.

The chain is built from TRBV9 and TRBJ2-3; D is ambiguous. This CDR3 has 14 amino acids. V was clipped by 2 bases and J by 4 bases, with 11 bases between them. Germline CDR1 and CDR2: SGDLS and YYNGEE. The CDR3 coding sequence is TGTGCCAGCAGCGTGATTCCGGGTCCAGATACGCAGTATTTT. It encodes CASSVIPGPDTQYF.

A few counts support this clone. This chain links TRBV5-6 with TRBJ2-5; 9 nucleotides agree with TRBD1. The DNA matches TRBJ2-7 better at its end, which makes the J call doubtful. The CDR3 sequence is 15 residues long. The germline gives CDR1 SGHDT, CDR2 YYEEEE. CDR3 loop: CASSSTGTGSHEQYF. The DNA of the CDR3 is TGTGCCAGCAGTTCTACCGGGACAGGGTCCCACGAGCAGTACTTC.

V and J are TRBV23-1 and TRBJ1-1; D possibly corresponds to TRBD1 (5 bases). TRBV23-1 is an ORF, with its function uncertain. The germline V and J ends were trimmed by 6 bases and 0 bases, with 17 bases remaining between them. The CDR3 is made up of 16 amino acids. The CDR3 spells CASSPPQDGMNTEAFF. As DNA, the CDR3 is TGCGCCAGCAGCCCCCCACAGGATGGGATGAACACTGAAGCTTTCTTT.

V gene TRBV27 combines with J gene TRBJ2-3, with 15 bases that match TRBD2. Germline V gene lookup returns CDR1 MNHEY and CDR2 SMNVEV (reference sequence). With 4 bases clipped from V and 3 bases from J, the junction kept 8 bases outside the gene matches. CDR3 size: 18 residues. The CDR3 is CASSSHRTSGGATDTQYF. The CDR3, as DNA: TGTGCCAGCAGTTCCCACCGGACTAGCGGGGGGGCAACAGATACGCAGTATTTT.

This rearrangement joins TRBV25-1 to TRBJ1-1; tentatively, D is TRBD1 (5 bases). The length of the CDR3 is 16 residues. The V end was cut by 2 bases, the J end by 4 bases, with 17 bases between. Germline V gives CDR1 MGHDK, CDR2 SYGVNS. CDR3 in amino acids: CASSEKGPPIGTEAFF. The CDR3 DNA follows: TGTGCCAGCAGTGAAAAGGGGCCCCCAATTGGCACTGAAGCTTTCTTT. The variable domain in full, with the rest retrieved from reference TRBV25-1 and TRBJ1-1, is EADIYQTPRYLVIGTGKKITLECSQTMGHDKMYWYQQDPGMELHLIHYSYGVNSTEKGDLSSESTVSRIRTEHFPLTLESARPSHTSQYLCASSEKGPPIGTEAFFGQGTRLTVV.

CDR3 nucleotide sequence: TGTGCCAGTAGTACCTTCTACTCCTACGAGCAGTACTTC. Its protein product is CASSTFYSYEQYF. This chain links TRBV19 with TRBJ2-7; no clear D gene. The CDR3 length is 13 residues. The V and J ends lost 4 bases and 0 bases respectively, with 7 bases between them. CDR1 is LNHDA and CDR2 is SQIVND in the germline V gene (reference sequence).

The chain is built from TRBV29-1 and TRBJ2-1; 9 nucleotides match TRBD2. The length of the CDR3 is 16 residues. With V trimmed by 1 base and J by 1 base, 5 bases remained unmatched. The germline CDR1 and CDR2 sequences are SQVTM and ANQGSEA. This chain's CDR3 is CSVEGSSGASYNEQFF. CDR3 nucleotides: TGCAGCGTTGAAGGGTCTAGCGGGGCTTCCTACAATGAGCAGTTCTTC.

The chain combines TRBV28 with TRBJ1-5, with unresolved D. The germline gives CDR1 MDHEN, CDR2 SYDVKM. V lost 0 bases to trimming and J lost 1 base, with 13 bases between them. The CDR3 spans 17 residues. The DNA for the CDR3 is TGTGCCAGCAGTTTATGGTCCGGGGAAGGGAGCAATCAGCCCCAGCATTTT. Its protein is CASSLWSGEGSNQPQHF.

This rearrangement joins TRBV9 to TRBJ1-4, with 9 bases identical to TRBD1. CDR3 length: 15 amino acids. The junction had 6 bases not matched to a gene; V was cut back by 4 bases and J by 5 bases. Germline V CDR1 and CDR2: SGDLS, YYNGEE. As DNA, the CDR3 is TGTGCCAGCAGCCCTTCCGGGACAGGGAATGAAAAACTGTTTTTT. Residues: CASSPSGTGNEKLFF.

V and J are TRBV27 and TRBJ2-3; D perhaps matches TRBD2 (5 bases). The CDR3 contains 14 residues. The germline CDR1 and CDR2 sequences are MNHEY and SMNVEV (reference sequence). V was trimmed by 3 bases and J by 3 bases, leaving 10 bases between them. The CDR3 loop reads CASSFRLTTDTQYF. In DNA form, the CDR3 reads TGTGCCAGCAGTTTCAGACTAACGACAGATACGCAGTATTTT.

In regard to this clone: The junction and the germline gene differ at one end; a read error may be behind it. The gene calls are TRBV7-2 and TRBJ2-1, with 11 bases that match TRBD2. The CDR3 has 15 amino acids. Germline values: CDR1 SGHTA, CDR2 FQGNSA. The CDR3 DNA follows: TGTGCCAGCAGCATAGCGGGGGGGCCCTACAATGAGCAGTTCTTC. Translated: CASSIAGGPYNEQFF. Combining the CDR3 with reference TRBV7-2 and TRBJ2-1 gives the whole variable domain GAGVSQSPSNKVTEKGKDVELRCDPISGHTALYWYRQSLGQGLEFLIYFQGNSAPDKSGLPSDRFSAERTGGSVSTLTIQRTQQEDSAVYLCASSIAGGPYNEQFFGPGTRLTVL.

This chain connects TRBV30 to TRBJ2-1, with D possibly being TRBD2 (5 bases). CDR1 GTSNPN and CDR2 SVGIG come from the germline V gene (reference sequence). The CDR3 consists of 12 residues. V was pared by 3 bases and J by 6 bases, with 9 bases between. The CDR3 DNA reads TGTGCCTGGAGCCTTGGAGGCAATGAGCAGTTCTTC. It specifies CAWSLGGNEQFF.

This chain joins TRBV19 and TRBJ1-4; 10 nucleotides align to TRBD1. The germline V gene encodes CDR1 LNHDA and CDR2 SQIVND (reference sequence). V lost 4 bases to trimming and J lost 8 bases; unmatched junction nucleotides: 10. The CDR3 runs to 16 residues. The CDR3 loop reads CASSTLGGTGAEKLFF. CDR3 coding DNA: TGTGCCAGTAGTACCCTGGGGGGGACAGGGGCCGAAAAACTGTTTTTT. Full variable domain (remainder filled in from reference TRBV19 and TRBJ1-4): DGGITQSPKYLFRKEGQNVTLSCEQNLNHDAMYWYRQDPGQGLRLIYYSQIVNDFQKGDIAEGYSVSREKKESFPLTVTSAQKNPTAFYLCASSTLGGTGAEKLFFGSGTQLSVL.

This chain connects TRBV19 to TRBJ1-2; TRBD1 is a possible D gene (5 bases). V gave up 7 bases and J gave up 5 bases, with 11 bases separating them. This CDR3 contains 12 residues. Germline lookup yields CDR1 LNHDA and CDR2 SQIVND (reference sequence). The DNA of the CDR3 is TGTGCCAGTAACCTGGGGCTTTATGGCTACACCTTC. It specifies CASNLGLYGYTF.

The rearrangement uses TRBV15 and TRBJ1-2, with TRBD1 identical over 9 bases. V dropped 3 bases and J dropped 7; count of bases not matched to a gene: 6. CDR1 and CDR2 from the germline V gene are LNHNV and YYDKDF (reference sequence). This CDR3 contains 14 residues. The DNA for the CDR3 is TGTGCCACCAGCAGGCTACAGGGGGCTTCTGGCTACACCTTC. It is translated as CATSRLQGASGYTF. Full variable domain (outside the CDR3, taken from reference TRBV15 and TRBJ1-2): DAMVIQNPRYQVTQFGKPVTLSCSQTLNHNVMYWYQQKSSQAPKLLFHYYDKDFNNEADTPDNFQSRRPNTSFCFLDIRSPGLGDTAMYLCATSRLQGASGYTFGSGTRLTVV.

The V and J genes are TRBV7-9 and TRBJ2-5; 7 nucleotides match TRBD1. Trimming at V came to 1 base and at J to 5 bases, leaving 7 bases not matched to a gene. This CDR3 comprises 15 residues. Germline lookup yields CDR1 SEHNR and CDR2 FQNEAQ (reference sequence). CDR3 region: CASSLGGGPLETQYF. The DNA for the CDR3 is TGTGCCAGCAGCTTAGGAGGGGGCCCATTGGAGACCCAGTACTTC.